This T cell receptor beta chain was sequenced for a study of T cells in Graves' hyperthyroidism and ophthalmopathy. Background on the study: Sampling of peripheral blood happened at initial diagnosis, prior to any treatment.

Study observations and caveats: A model of 13 V-J features distinguished ophthalmopathy from stable hyperthyroidism.

It was RNA transcripts that yielded the amplified TCR beta CDR3 regions. The HTBI primer set was used in a first-round RT-PCR of the TCR CDR3. From the multiplex PCR reads, TCRdb called clonotypes with MiXCR, one entry per CDR3 protein. The sample holds some 140,000 distinct CDR3 sequences, about 20% seen once. This clonotype was seen many times. Its antigen is still unknown. Sequenced material: blood. The receptor comes from a woman in her 50s with Graves' hyperthyroidism that later progressed to Graves' ophthalmopathy.

CDR3 region: CASSTLSAGEYGYTF. For the CDR3, the DNA is TGTGCCAGCAGCACCCTCTCAGCAGGGGAGTATGGCTACACCTTC. The J gene is TRBJ1-2, the V gene TRBV3-1; the D gene is possibly TRBD1 (6 bases). The CDR3 sequence is 15 residues long. Germline CDR1 reads LGHDT; CDR2 reads YNNKEL (reference sequence). V shed 5 bases and J shed 5 bases, with 18 bases lying between them.